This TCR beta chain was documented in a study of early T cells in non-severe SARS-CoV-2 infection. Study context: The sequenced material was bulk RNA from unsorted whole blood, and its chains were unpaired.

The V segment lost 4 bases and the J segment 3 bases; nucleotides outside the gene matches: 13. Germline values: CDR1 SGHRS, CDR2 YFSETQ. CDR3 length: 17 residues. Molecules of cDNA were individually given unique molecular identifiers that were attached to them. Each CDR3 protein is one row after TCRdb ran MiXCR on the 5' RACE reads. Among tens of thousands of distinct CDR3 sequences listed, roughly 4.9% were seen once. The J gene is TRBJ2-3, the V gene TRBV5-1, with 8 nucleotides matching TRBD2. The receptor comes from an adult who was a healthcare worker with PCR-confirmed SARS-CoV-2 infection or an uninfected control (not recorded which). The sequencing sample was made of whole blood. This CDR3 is CASSPRVRAGDTDTQYF. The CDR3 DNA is TGCGCCAGCAGCCCCCGAGTTAGAGCGGGAGATACAGATACGCAGTATTTT.